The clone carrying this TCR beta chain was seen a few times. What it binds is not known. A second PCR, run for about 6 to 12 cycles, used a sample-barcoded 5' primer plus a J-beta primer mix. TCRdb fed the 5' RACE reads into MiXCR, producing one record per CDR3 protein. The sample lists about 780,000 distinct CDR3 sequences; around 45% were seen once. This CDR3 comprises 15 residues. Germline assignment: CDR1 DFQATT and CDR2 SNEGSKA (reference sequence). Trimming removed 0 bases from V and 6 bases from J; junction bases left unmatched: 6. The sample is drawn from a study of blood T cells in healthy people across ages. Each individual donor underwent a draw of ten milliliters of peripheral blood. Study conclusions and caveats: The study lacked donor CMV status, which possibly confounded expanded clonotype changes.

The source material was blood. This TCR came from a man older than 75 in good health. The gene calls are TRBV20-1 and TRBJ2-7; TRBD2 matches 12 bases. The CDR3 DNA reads TGCAGTGCTAGAGATATAGGGACTAGCGGGTCCGAGCAGTACTTC. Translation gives CSARDIGTSGSEQYF.